This T cell receptor (beta chain) was identified during a study of blood T cells in healthy people across ages. Study-level findings and limits: What prevented conclusive comparison of naive and antigen-experienced cells was that PBMCs were unsorted. The study lacked donor CMV status, which possibly confounded expanded clonotype changes. Naive T cell percentage and TCR beta diversity correlated strongly.

Sample-barcoded 5' priming and a J-beta primer mix drove a second PCR of 7 to 11 cycles. With 12 random nucleotides, a template-switch adaptor tagged each individual cDNA molecule. From the 5' RACE reads, TCRdb called clonotypes with MiXCR, one entry per CDR3 protein. The sample contains 500,000 to 550,000 distinct CDR3 sequences, 24% of which appear only once. Germline lookup yields CDR1 LGHDT and CDR2 YNNKEL (reference sequence). Losses at the gene ends were 4 bases for V and 1 base for J; bases not matched to a gene: 3. This CDR3 contains 16 residues. This clonotype was seen a few times. Its antigen remains unidentified. Another study also made use of these data, one on T cells of mothers and their children.

The TCR was taken from a boy younger than 18 in good health. Input material: blood. The chain carries TRBV3-1 and TRBJ2-3, with 12 bases aligning to TRBD2. The DNA for the CDR3 is TGTGCCAGCAGCCGGCGGACTAGCGGGGGCACAGATACGCAGTATTTT. Protein product: CASSRRTSGGTDTQYF.